A selection of T cell receptor beta chains follows, all from one sample in a study of CD8+ T cells in alopecia areata. Clones were sequenced by immunoSEQ multiplex PCR, and TCRdb holds only the in-frame ones, with some missing. The sample lists hundreds of thousands of clones, 60% occurring once. Material: CD4+ T cells sorted from blood, obtained at roughly week 53, from a patient treated with tofacitinib. These receptors were collected from a human donor with alopecia areata. Both conserved end residues are trimmed from each CDR3.

j_gene: NA
v_gene: TRBV6-5
CDR3aa: ASSYSKRTPEYEQY

j_gene: TRBJ1-1
v_gene: TRBV29-1
CDR3aa: SVELTMNTEAF

j_gene: TRBJ2-7
v_gene: TRBV5-4
CDR3aa: ASSSRDRAEEQY

j_gene: TRBJ1-6
v_gene: TRBV30
CDR3aa: ACLGGTEVTLH

j_gene: TRBJ1-4
v_gene: TRBV2
CDR3aa: ASSEVKEFLF

j_gene: TRBJ1-1
v_gene: TRBV11-2
CDR3aa: ASSLTGPNTEAF

j_gene: TRBJ2-7
v_gene: TRBV5-1
CDR3aa: ASSGQKIFSYEQY

j_gene: TRBJ2-5
v_gene: TRBV29-1
CDR3aa: SVKGGSETQY

j_gene: TRBJ1-2
v_gene: TRBV30
CDR3aa: ACPPGQDYGYT

j_gene: TRBJ2-5
v_gene: TRBV7-2
CDR3aa: ASSFGQQETQY

j_gene: TRBJ1-2
v_gene: TRBV29-1
CDR3aa: SVGEGYGNYGYT

j_gene: TRBJ2-7
v_gene: TRBV5-1
CDR3aa: ASSLAPFYEQY

j_gene: TRBJ1-5
v_gene: TRBV2
CDR3aa: ASRGDSNQPQH

j_gene: TRBJ2-7
v_gene: TRBV5-1
CDR3aa: ASSLVPGSYEQY

j_gene: TRBJ2-7
v_gene: TRBV7-2
CDR3aa: ASSFTPTMSYEQY

j_gene: TRBJ1-1
v_gene: TRBV14
CDR3aa: ASSPYPPEAF

j_gene: TRBJ1-2
v_gene: TRBV27
CDR3aa: ASSSPGQGGGYT

j_gene: TRBJ2-2
v_gene: TRBV29-1
CDR3aa: SARTSGVNTGELF

j_gene: TRBJ2-3
v_gene: TRBV6-5
CDR3aa: ASSPAGDTQY

j_gene: TRBJ2-7
v_gene: TRBV18
CDR3aa: ASSPSGEQY

j_gene: TRBJ1-2
v_gene: TRBV29-1
CDR3aa: SVAAQGEYGYT

j_gene: TRBJ1-4
v_gene: TRBV29-1
CDR3aa: SAGQGVSAGLF

j_gene: TRBJ1-4
v_gene: TRBV6-5
CDR3aa: ASSYSGGKDEKLF

j_gene: TRBJ1-1
v_gene: TRBV2
CDR3aa: ASIRDRIMNTEAF

j_gene: TRBJ1-1
v_gene: TRBV29-1
CDR3aa: SAERDREAF

j_gene: TRBJ2-7
v_gene: TRBV5-1
CDR3aa: ASSLSVGPEAVEQY

j_gene: TRBJ2-1
v_gene: TRBV7-9
CDR3aa: ASSSSSYNEQF

j_gene: TRBJ1-2
v_gene: TRBV29-1
CDR3aa: SVPHLGKSGYT

j_gene: TRBJ2-7
v_gene: TRBV7-6
CDR3aa: ASSLGGTTTYEQY

j_gene: TRBJ1-5
v_gene: TRBV9
CDR3aa: ASSVGLEQPQH

j_gene: TRBJ1-3
v_gene: TRBV4-3
CDR3aa: ASSQRQAHTIY

j_gene: TRBJ2-7
v_gene: TRBV18
CDR3aa: ASSPLGGGLDEQY